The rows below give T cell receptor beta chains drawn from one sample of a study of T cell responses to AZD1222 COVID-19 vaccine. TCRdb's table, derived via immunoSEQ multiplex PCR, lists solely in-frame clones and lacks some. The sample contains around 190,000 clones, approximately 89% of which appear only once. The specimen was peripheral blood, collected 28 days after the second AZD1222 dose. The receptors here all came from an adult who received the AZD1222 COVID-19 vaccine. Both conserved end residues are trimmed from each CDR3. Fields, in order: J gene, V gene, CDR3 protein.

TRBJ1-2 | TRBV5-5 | ASILYTGGGGYT
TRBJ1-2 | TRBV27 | ASSSRDRTRVAAS
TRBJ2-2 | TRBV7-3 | ASSPPGSGRSRELF
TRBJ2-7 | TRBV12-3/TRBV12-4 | ASSNLYEQY
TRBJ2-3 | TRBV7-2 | ASSLVGGGATDTQY
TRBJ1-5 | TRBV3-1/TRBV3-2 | ASSQGVDQPQH
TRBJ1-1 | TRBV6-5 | ATSRNRETNTEAF
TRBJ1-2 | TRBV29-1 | SVGTGIANYGYT
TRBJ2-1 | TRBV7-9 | ASSLALRGNEQF
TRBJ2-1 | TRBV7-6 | ASSLEGQQPGNEQF
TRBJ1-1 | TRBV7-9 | ASSLEQGKTEAF
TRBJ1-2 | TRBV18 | ASSPSQRNYGYT
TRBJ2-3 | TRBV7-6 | ASSSLGRQY
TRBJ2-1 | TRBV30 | AWSMGSGGHEQF
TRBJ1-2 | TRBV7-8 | ASSLAGDKQVHGYT